These 29 T cell receptor beta chains were sequenced from one sample in a study of CD8 T cells in ankylosing spondylitis. TCRdb fed the 5' RACE reads into MiXCR, producing one record per CDR3 protein. The sample consists of tens of thousands of distinct CDR3 sequences, about 7.2% of them appearing once. Sequencing used blood, either unsorted or a sorted T cell fraction (not recorded which). The origin of the receptors is a male donor with ankylosing spondylitis or in good health (not recorded which).

This clonotype has at least ten counts. The chain uses TRBV7-3 and TRBJ2-5, with 7 bases matching TRBD2. Germline assignment: CDR1 SGHTA and CDR2 FQGTGA. Unmatched junction bases numbered 6, after V lost 5 bases and J lost 0 bases. There are 15 residues in the CDR3. The CDR3 bases are TGTGCCAGCAGCGGGGGAGGGGACTACCAAGAGACCCAGTACTTC. Translation gives CASSGGGDYQETQYF. Full variable domain (missing parts from reference TRBV7-3 and TRBJ2-5): GAGVSQTPSNKVTEKGKYVELRCDPISGHTALYWYRQSLGQGPEFLIYFQGTGAADDSGLPNDRFFAVRPEGSVSTLKIQRTERGDSAVYLCASSGGGDYQETQYFGPGTRLLVL.

This clonotype showed up many times. The rearrangement links TRBV12-3 or TRBV12-4 to TRBJ2-3; perhaps TRBD2 as D (5 bases). The CDR3 extends over 14 amino acids. The V and J ends lost 5 bases and 1 base respectively, with 10 bases between them. The DNA for the CDR3 is TGTGCCAGCAGTCCCGGACTCCGCACAGATACGCAGTATTTT. It encodes CASSPGLRTDTQYF.

Points on this clonotype: A much more abundant neighbour one base away suggests this may be a read error. V is TRBV28 and J is TRBJ1-5; D remains ambiguous. The germline V and J ends were trimmed by 7 bases and 4 bases, with 17 bases remaining between them. The CDR3 spans 15 residues. Germline assignment: CDR1 MDHEN and CDR2 SYDVKM. Here the CDR3 reads CASTIYDVLNQPQHF. The CDR3 region has the DNA TGTGCCAGCACTATTTACGACGTGTTAAATCAGCCCCAGCATTTT.

This clonotype was found many times. The chain combines TRBV6-5 with TRBJ1-2; 9 bases match TRBD1. This CDR3 comprises 15 residues. With 2 bases clipped from V and 6 bases from J, the junction kept 7 bases outside the gene matches. Germline V gene lookup returns CDR1 MNHEY and CDR2 SVGAGI. CDR3 amino acids: CASSYGQGIIHGYTF. The CDR3 DNA reads TGTGCCAGCAGTTACGGACAGGGGATAATCCATGGCTACACCTTC.

As for this clonotype: This clone may be a read error of a much larger clone one base away. The chain carries TRBV27 and TRBJ2-2, with D perhaps matching TRBD2 (6 bases). In germline, CDR1 is MNHEY, CDR2 SMNVEV (reference sequence). Trimming pared 1 base from V and 9 bases from J, leaving 12 bases between. The CDR3 is 14 amino acids. Here the CDR3 DNA reads TGTGCCAGCAGTTTATGGGGGGATACCAGGGAGCTGTTTTTT. Encoded protein: CASSLWGDTRELFF.

This clonotype was observed at least ten times. V and J are TRBV6-5 and TRBJ2-7; TRBD2 agrees at 10 bases. This CDR3 is 14 amino acids long. Germline V lookup: CDR1 MNHEY, CDR2 SVGAGI. V lost 4 bases and J lost 7; bases outside the gene matches: 7. CDR3 region: CASSSSGRHGEQYF. The DNA of the CDR3 is TGTGCCAGCAGTTCTAGCGGGAGACATGGTGAGCAGTACTTC.

This clonotype was counted ten times or more. CDR3 protein: CASSSSLPGYEQYF. CDR3 sequence (DNA): TGTGCCAGCAGCTCGAGCCTTCCCGGGTACGAGCAGTACTTC. The chain combines TRBV7-9 with TRBJ2-7, with D unresolved. V dropped 4 bases and J dropped 4 bases, with 14 bases sitting between them. The CDR3 contains 14 residues. CDR1 SEHNR and CDR2 FQNEAQ come from the germline V gene (reference sequence).

This clonotype was counted many times. The genes are TRBV9 and TRBJ2-1; TRBD1 is a possible D gene (6 bases). The germline V gene encodes CDR1 SGDLS and CDR2 YYNGEE. The CDR3 extends over 16 amino acids. V was shortened by 0 bases and J by 1 base, with 11 bases between the two germline ends. The CDR3 protein is CASSVATGLSYNEQFF. The CDR3 coding sequence is TGTGCCAGCAGCGTAGCTACAGGGCTGTCCTACAATGAGCAGTTCTTC.

J is TRBJ2-1 and V is TRBV3-2. TRBV3-2 is a pseudogene segment. This CDR3 region has 15 residues. DNA of the CDR3: TGTGCCACCTCCCAAGCCCAGACGGGGTTCATCGAGCAGTTCTTC. Amino acids: CATSQAQTGFIEQFF.

This clonotype was detected many times. The chain employs TRBV27 and TRBJ2-6; 7 bases are a match to TRBD1. V shed 4 bases and J 0 bases; nucleotides not matched to a gene: 18. CDR1 is MNHEY, CDR2 SMNVEV, per germline (reference sequence). CDR3 size: 21 residues. CDR3 bases: TGTGCCAGCAGTTCCACCTTGACCCCGGGACAGTTCATCTCTGGGGCCAACGTCCTGACTTTC. This translates into CASSSTLTPGQFISGANVLTF.

At least ten counts were recorded for this clonotype. The chain combines TRBV10-3 with TRBJ2-1; perhaps TRBD2 as D (5 bases). V gave up 9 bases and J gave up 7 bases, with 25 bases separating them. Germline CDR1 ENHRY, CDR2 SYGVKD. CDR3 size: 16 residues. The CDR3 reads CAIRGSLGGSGNEQFF. Written as DNA, the CDR3 is TGTGCCATACGCGGGTCCCTCGGTGGGAGTGGTAATGAGCAGTTCTTC.

This clonotype has a count of ten or more. The chain uses TRBV20-1 and TRBJ2-3; 7 bases line up with TRBD2. Trimming at V came to 6 bases and at J to 0 bases, leaving 6 bases not matched to a gene. The CDR3 is 14 amino acids. CDR1 and CDR2 (germline): DFQATT, SNEGSKA (reference sequence). CDR3 residues: CSAPLSGSTDTQYF. In DNA, the CDR3 is TGCAGTGCCCCCCTTAGCGGGAGCACAGATACGCAGTATTTT.

This clonotype came up many times. The chain couples TRBV5-1 to TRBJ2-7, with 7 positions matching TRBD2. V was clipped by 4 bases and J by 3 bases; unmatched bases: 10. The CDR3 is made up of 15 amino acids. Germline V lookup: CDR1 SGHRS, CDR2 YFSETQ. CDR3 DNA sequence: TGCGCCAGCAGCCTGGGGGGGGTCCGGAGCTACGAGCAGTACTTC. Amino acids: CASSLGGVRSYEQYF. The full variable domain, with the rest looked up from reference TRBV5-1 and TRBJ2-7, is KAGVTQTPRYLIKTRGQQVTLSCSPISGHRSVSWYQQTPGQGLQFLFEYFSETQRNKGNFPGRFSGRQFSNSRSEMNVSTLELGDSALYLCASSLGGVRSYEQYFGPGTRLTVT.

This clonotype was picked up many times. This chain joins TRBV5-1 and TRBJ2-1, with D unresolved. The germline V and J ends were trimmed by 0 bases and 4 bases, with 8 bases remaining between them. CDR1 SGHRS and CDR2 YFSETQ come from the germline V gene. The CDR3 has 14 residues. This CDR3 reads CASSLVEQYNEQFF. The CDR3 DNA reads as TGCGCCAGCAGCTTGGTGGAACAGTACAATGAGCAGTTCTTC.

This clonotype was detected ten times or more. V is TRBV20-1 and J is TRBJ1-4; 9 bases align to TRBD1. From germline, CDR1 is DFQATT and CDR2 SNEGSKA (reference sequence). The CDR3 extends over 14 amino acids. Trimming took 0 bases from V and 7 from J; bases not matched to a gene: 3. CDR3 region: CSAREGTGFEKLFF. CDR3 in DNA: TGCAGTGCTAGAGAGGGGACAGGGTTTGAAAAACTGTTTTTT.

This clonotype was seen at least ten times. The chain uses TRBV2 and TRBJ1-4; D gene ambiguous. The germline V gene encodes CDR1 SNHLY and CDR2 FYNNEI. The CDR3 runs 13 residues. Trimming shortened V by 6 bases and J by 10 bases, and 15 bases separated the two germline ends. The CDR3 sequence: CASRDGAYGKLFF. The CDR3 nucleotides read TGTGCCAGCAGGGACGGCGCCTATGGAAAACTGTTTTTT.

Ten or more counts support this clonotype. V gene TRBV5-1 combines with J gene TRBJ2-6; D may be TRBD1 (6 bases). Germline CDR1 and CDR2: SGHRS and YFSETQ. Trimming shortened V by 1 base and J by 1 base, and 9 bases separated the two germline ends. The CDR3 is 16 residues long. The CDR3 coding sequence is TGCGCCAGCAGCTTGTCAGGGGATTCTGGGGCCAACGTCCTGACTTTC. It is translated as CASSLSGDSGANVLTF.

This clonotype has a count of ten or more. The V and J genes are TRBV5-5 and TRBJ2-1; 8 bases agree with TRBD2. This CDR3 is built from 18 residues. Trimming at V came to 0 bases and at J to 0 bases, leaving 8 bases not matched to a gene. Germline CDR1 and CDR2: SGHKS and YYEKEE (reference sequence). This chain's CDR3 is CASSLEGGRRSSYNEQFF. CDR3 bases: TGTGCCAGCAGCTTGGAGGGCGGGAGGAGAAGCTCCTACAATGAGCAGTTCTTC.

This clonotype was observed many times. This chain connects TRBV12-3 or TRBV12-4 to TRBJ2-1; perhaps TRBD2 as D (6 bases). The ends were cut back, 3 bases at V and 5 bases at J, with 14 bases in the middle. This CDR3 is 15 amino acids long. The CDR3 region has the DNA TGTGCCAGCAGTTTGGACGGGAGAGCCAACAATGAGCAGTTCTTC. It encodes CASSLDGRANNEQFF.

V is TRBV7-6 and J is TRBJ2-1; possible D gene TRBD2, 5 bases. The CDR3 extends over 14 amino acids. Germline values: CDR1 SGHVS, CDR2 FNYEAQ. V was trimmed by 5 bases and J by 7 bases, leaving 15 bases between them. The DNA of the CDR3 is TGTGCCAGCAGCCGGGGAGTAGATGTAAATGAGCAGTTCTTC. Amino acids: CASSRGVDVNEQFF.

This clonotype was seen ten or more times. V usage is TRBV12-3 or TRBV12-4 and J usage is TRBJ2-1; no clear D. V lost 1 base and J lost 6, with 10 bases in between. CDR3 size: 14 residues. CDR3 sequence (DNA): TGTGCCAGCAGTTTAGGGACGCTGATCAATGAGCAGTTCTTC. It codes for CASSLGTLINEQFF.

This clonotype was counted once. A much larger clonotype is one base distant, so this may be a read error. In this CDR3 the conserved last residue, phenylalanine or tryptophan, is missing, so a read error is likely. This rearrangement joins TRBV7-2 to TRBJ2-4; no firm D call. The V gene's germline CDR1 is SGHTA and CDR2 FQGNSA. Trimming left V 1 base short and J 0 bases short, with 10 bases between. This CDR3 spans 16 amino acids. The CDR3 loop is CASSLVVFQAKNIQYL. DNA for the CDR3: TGTGCCAGCAGCTTAGTGGTGTTTCAAGCCAAAAACATTCAGTACTTA.

This clonotype occurred once. A single base separates this from a much larger clone, so it may be a read error. J is TRBJ1-1 and V is TRBV29-1; maybe TRBD1 (5 bases). Germline CDR1 is SQVTM and CDR2 is ANQGSEA. The CDR3 consists of 11 residues. The V gene lost 6 bases and the J gene lost 4 bases, with 9 bases spanning the gap. Here the CDR3 reads CSVHGGTEAFF. CDR3 coding DNA: TGCAGCGTCCACGGGGGCACTGAAGCTTTCTTT.

Many counts were recorded for this clonotype. V is TRBV2 and J is TRBJ2-7, with TRBD2 matching over 10 bases. Germline loops: CDR1 SNHLY, CDR2 FYNNEI. Trimming took 8 bases from V and 1 from J; bases not matched to a gene: 5. This CDR3 is 14 amino acids long. The CDR3 region has the DNA TGTGCCAGCGGGACTAGCGTTTATTCCTACGAGCAGTACTTC. Translating it yields CASGTSVYSYEQYF.

This clonotype was seen at least ten times. The chain is built from TRBV5-1 and TRBJ2-7, with a possible D match to TRBD2 (6 bases). In germline, CDR1 is SGHRS, CDR2 YFSETQ. V was clipped by 0 bases and J by 1 base, with 14 bases between them. The CDR3 totals 16 residues. CDR3: CASSLALTRSSYEQYF. As DNA, the CDR3 is TGCGCCAGCAGCTTGGCCTTGACTAGAAGTTCCTACGAGCAGTACTTC. Full variable domain (outside the CDR3, taken from reference TRBV5-1 and TRBJ2-7): KAGVTQTPRYLIKTRGQQVTLSCSPISGHRSVSWYQQTPGQGLQFLFEYFSETQRNKGNFPGRFSGRQFSNSRSEMNVSTLELGDSALYLCASSLALTRSSYEQYFGPGTRLTVT.

There are many counts of this clonotype. This chain joins TRBV5-1 and TRBJ2-2; 8 nucleotides line up with TRBD1. Germline assignment: CDR1 SGHRS and CDR2 YFSETQ. Losses at the gene ends were 3 bases for V and 5 bases for J; bases not matched to a gene: 3. The length of the CDR3 is 14 residues. The CDR3 loop is CASSSDRVTGELFF. The CDR3 bases are TGCGCCAGCAGCTCGGACAGGGTTACCGGGGAGCTGTTTTTT.

This clonotype was recorded at least ten times. The V gene is TRBV9, the J gene TRBJ2-1; D might be TRBD2 (5 bases). CDR1 is SGDLS, CDR2 YYNGEE, per germline. The CDR3 loop spans 17 amino acids. Trimming took 0 bases from V and 0 from J, leaving 13 bases between them. The CDR3 sequence: CASSVESGSSSYNEQFF. In DNA, the CDR3 is TGTGCCAGCAGCGTAGAAAGCGGCTCGAGCTCCTACAATGAGCAGTTCTTC.

This clonotype was detected many times. The chain couples TRBV12-3 or TRBV12-4 to TRBJ2-1; D ambiguous. The CDR3 loop spans 12 amino acids. The V end lost 6 bases, the J end lost 8 bases, and 11 bases lay between the germline ends. CDR3 nucleotide sequence: TGTGCCAGCAGCCTTGCCGGAGATGAGCAGTTCTTC. Translation gives CASSLAGDEQFF.

This clonotype was observed many times. The chain carries TRBV28 and TRBJ2-7; weak D call: TRBD2 (5 bases). Trimming took 6 bases from V and 3 from J, leaving 9 bases between them. The CDR3 is 12 amino acids. CDR1 is MDHEN, CDR2 SYDVKM, per germline. The CDR3 nucleotides are TGTGCCAGCAGGGAGGCCAACTACGAGCAGTACTTC. Its protein is CASREANYEQYF.